This TCR beta chain was identified during a study of blood T cell repertoires in COVID-19. In the original analysis: Scientists estimated how many nucleated cells there were by amplifying reference gene primers. Clones were sequenced by immunoSEQ multiplex PCR, and TCRdb holds only the in-frame ones, with some missing. V, J and clone size were drawn from that table, and D and trimming were deduced from the DNA. The sample yields about 120,000 clones, roughly nine tenths seen once. Germline CDR1 is LNHDA and CDR2 is SQIVND (reference sequence). The CDR3 extends over 14 amino acids. The V gene end was trimmed by 6 bases and the J gene end by 9 bases; junction bases not matched to a gene: 12. In Seattle, patients joined the study during active infection and were tracked longitudinally.

V and J are TRBV19 and TRBJ1-2, with TRBD1 identical over 8 bases. The sequencing sample was made of peripheral blood. This clonotype originated in a man aged 60-69 years with COVID-19, enrolled during active disease. The DNA for the CDR3 is TGTGCCAGTAGGACGGGACAGGAGGTTTTAAGCTACACCTTC. It is translated as CASRTGQEVLSYTF.